This TCR beta chain stems from a study of blood T cell repertoires in COVID-19 (dated by TCRdb to 2018 to 2021). Turning to the overall study: Samples from collaborators originated in the United States, Italy and Spain and spanned both the acute and convalescent phases of COVID-19. Where available, HLA class I and class II types were taken from metadata supplied by the sample provider and were not determined by assay-based typing. The samples were drawn from two sources: the first 160 participants of the ongoing ImmuneRACE study, and over 950 subjects contributed by 6 global collaborators. The dataset comprised deeply sampled blood TCRbeta repertoires from subjects exposed to, actively infected with, or recovered from COVID-19. The sample metadata nearly always contained a de-identified subject ID, COVID-19 status, age in years and sex. A freely available public database, intended as a resource for researchers studying the immune response to SARS-CoV-2, is where the repertoires were released. The material from the prospective study consisted of cDNA or gDNA derived from T cells, B-cell-depleted T cells, or PBMCs. Broader findings and caveats from the paper: Clinical and demographic metadata were provided uncurated, with the amount varying by source and participant.

TCRbeta CDR3 regions were amplified from genomic DNA using the immunoSEQ Assay, a bias-controlled multiplex PCR. As for how the authors treated the data: The number of nucleated cells in each sample was estimated by amplification of reference gene primers within the assay. To quantify the absolute abundance of each unique TCRbeta CDR3 rearrangement, sequence reads were collapsed and filtered. For each sample, productive Simpson clonality was calculated as the square root of Simpson's diversity index across productive rearrangements. TCRdb took this table from immuneACCESS and kept in-frame rearrangements with V and J called. Such tables lack part of the clones; where checked against another copy, unresolved V genes explain under half of the gap, and the rest is unexplained. V, J and clone size are those of that table, while D and trimming were read from the DNA. Counted in this sample were almost 400,000 clones; approximately 89% of them appeared once. 1.5% to 2% of the sample is taken by the ten largest.

In the prospective study, participants were about 18 to 100 years old, resided in approximately 22 geographic areas of the United States, and were enrolled through a virtual design. To assign participants to cohorts, the prospective study relied on clinical history that participants themselves reported in a screening survey and a study questionnaire. For ImmuneRACE Cohort 3, a participant was defined as recovered based on two consecutive negative NP/OP PCR tests, clearance by a healthcare professional, or resolution of symptoms. In the prospective study, mobile phlebotomists collected whole blood, serum and a nasopharyngeal or oropharyngeal swab from each participant. Prospective study participants could optionally give additional blood draws and questionnaires over an approximately two-month period. Before DNA extraction, blood samples from the prospective study were shipped at room temperature or frozen.

This clone appeared once. No cognate antigen has been identified for it. Nothing much larger sits one base from this clone, and base qualities are not available. Via the germline V gene (reference sequence), CDR1 is GTSNPN and CDR2 SVGIG. The CDR3 contains 12 residues, cysteine and phenylalanine counted. Only CDR3 DNA is held: 36 bases, read in frame from base 1. Trimmed from V: 3 bases; trimmed from J: 5 bases; junction bases lacking a gene match: 2. The receptor comes from a woman in her 30s who had recovered from COVID-19. Sequencing was carried out using PBMCs or T cells enriched from blood (not recorded which). The V and J genes are TRBV30 and TRBJ1-1; a stretch of 8 junction bases matches TRBD1. The CDR3 corresponds to CAWRTGVTEAFF. Read as DNA, the sequence is TGTGCCTGGAGGACAGGGGTGACTGAAGCTTTCTTT. This CDR3, with the reference TRBV30 and TRBJ1-1 proteins standing in past its ends, gives the full variable domain SQTIHQWPATLVQPVGSPLSLECTVEGTSNPNLYWYRQAAGRGLQLLFYSVGIGQISSEVPQNLSASRPQDRQFILSSKKLLLSDSGFYLCAWRTGVTEAFFGQGTRLTVV.